The source of this TCR beta chain is a study of blood T cell repertoires in COVID-19. Turning to the study itself: The study drew acute and convalescent COVID-19 samples from the United States, Italy and Spain.

With 7 bases clipped from V and 4 bases from J, the junction kept 4 bases outside the gene matches. Germline V gene sequence: CDR1 KGHSH, CDR2 LQKENI. This CDR3 is 14 amino acids long. In the study's own analysis: The assay estimated nucleated cells by amplifying reference gene primers. Profiling relied on immunoSEQ multiplex PCR, and the TCRdb table lists in-frame clones only, not all of them. That table supplies the V and J calls and clone size; D and trimming were determined from the DNA. The data hold 120,000 or so clones, with roughly 74% observed a single time. A single count supports this clone.

The chain carries TRBV18 and TRBJ1-4; the match to TRBD1 covers 9 bases. This TCR was recovered from a man between 60 and 70 years old with acute or convalescent COVID-19. The specimen sequenced was peripheral blood. CDR3 sequence: CASFPGQGNEKLFF. The CDR3 bases are TGTGCCAGCTTCCCGGGACAGGGTAATGAAAAACTGTTTTTT.